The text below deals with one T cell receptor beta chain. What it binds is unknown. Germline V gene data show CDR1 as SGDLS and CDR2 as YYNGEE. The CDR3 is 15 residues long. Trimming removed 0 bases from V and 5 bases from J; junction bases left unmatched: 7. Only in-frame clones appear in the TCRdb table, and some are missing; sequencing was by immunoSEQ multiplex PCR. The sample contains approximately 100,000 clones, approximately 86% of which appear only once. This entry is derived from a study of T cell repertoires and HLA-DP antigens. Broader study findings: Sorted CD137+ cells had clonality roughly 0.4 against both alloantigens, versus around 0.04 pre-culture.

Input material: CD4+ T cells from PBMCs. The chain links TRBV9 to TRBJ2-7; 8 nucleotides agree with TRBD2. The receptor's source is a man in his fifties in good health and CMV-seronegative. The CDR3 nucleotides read TGTGCCAGCAGCGTAGGAACTAGCGGATGGGACGAGCAGTACTTC. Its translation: CASSVGTSGWDEQYF.